This record looks at one TCR beta chain sequence and its context. A junction boundary mismatches the germline segment, possibly from a read error. The data originate from a study of blood T cells in healthy people across ages. Turning to the study itself: Roughly one uniquely barcoded beta molecule per two T cells was captured.

Together with a sample-barcoded 5' primer, a J-beta primer mix was included in a second PCR lasting about 7 to 12 cycles. A single record per CDR3 protein comes from TCRdb applying MiXCR to the 5' RACE reads. The sample records roughly 1.9 million distinct CDR3 sequences, about 39% being singletons. Germline V gives CDR1 MNHEY, CDR2 SVGEGT. CDR3 length: 14 residues. The V call is TRBV6-2 or TRBV6-3, the J call TRBJ1-2; TRBD1 matches 7 bases. Sequencing was carried out using blood. This clonotype was obtained from a human donor in good health. The CDR3 is CVSSSIGTVYGYTF. CDR3 nucleotide sequence: TGTGTCAGCAGTTCCATCGGGACAGTCTATGGCTACACCTTC.